In this sample, the clone carrying this TCR beta chain turned up once. Its antigen is unknown. This entry belongs to a study of T cell responses to AZD1222 COVID-19 vaccine. As for the study in general: Second doses that came at about 4 or about 12 weeks were put together. General study results and limits: Seropositivity was recorded at baseline in only six AZD1222 recipients. Clonal diversity was possibly underestimated, and white British individuals and females predominated among donors.

Sequencing was performed with immunoSEQ multiplex PCR; in TCRdb, only in-frame clones are kept and a portion is missing. The data show 100,000 to 150,000 clones, with 80% to 90% seen just once and 3.5% to 5% held by the top ten. There are 11 residues in the CDR3. Germline V gene data show CDR1 as MDHEN and CDR2 as SYDVKM. Trimming pared 4 bases from V and 6 bases from J, leaving 7 bases between. The material sequenced was peripheral blood, taken on day 0 of AZD1222 vaccination. This chain links TRBV28 with TRBJ2-7, with D uncertain. The receptor was isolated from an adult in good health. In DNA, the CDR3 is TGTGCCAGCAGTTCCCCTCCCGAGCAGTACTTC. Its translation: CASSSPPEQYF.